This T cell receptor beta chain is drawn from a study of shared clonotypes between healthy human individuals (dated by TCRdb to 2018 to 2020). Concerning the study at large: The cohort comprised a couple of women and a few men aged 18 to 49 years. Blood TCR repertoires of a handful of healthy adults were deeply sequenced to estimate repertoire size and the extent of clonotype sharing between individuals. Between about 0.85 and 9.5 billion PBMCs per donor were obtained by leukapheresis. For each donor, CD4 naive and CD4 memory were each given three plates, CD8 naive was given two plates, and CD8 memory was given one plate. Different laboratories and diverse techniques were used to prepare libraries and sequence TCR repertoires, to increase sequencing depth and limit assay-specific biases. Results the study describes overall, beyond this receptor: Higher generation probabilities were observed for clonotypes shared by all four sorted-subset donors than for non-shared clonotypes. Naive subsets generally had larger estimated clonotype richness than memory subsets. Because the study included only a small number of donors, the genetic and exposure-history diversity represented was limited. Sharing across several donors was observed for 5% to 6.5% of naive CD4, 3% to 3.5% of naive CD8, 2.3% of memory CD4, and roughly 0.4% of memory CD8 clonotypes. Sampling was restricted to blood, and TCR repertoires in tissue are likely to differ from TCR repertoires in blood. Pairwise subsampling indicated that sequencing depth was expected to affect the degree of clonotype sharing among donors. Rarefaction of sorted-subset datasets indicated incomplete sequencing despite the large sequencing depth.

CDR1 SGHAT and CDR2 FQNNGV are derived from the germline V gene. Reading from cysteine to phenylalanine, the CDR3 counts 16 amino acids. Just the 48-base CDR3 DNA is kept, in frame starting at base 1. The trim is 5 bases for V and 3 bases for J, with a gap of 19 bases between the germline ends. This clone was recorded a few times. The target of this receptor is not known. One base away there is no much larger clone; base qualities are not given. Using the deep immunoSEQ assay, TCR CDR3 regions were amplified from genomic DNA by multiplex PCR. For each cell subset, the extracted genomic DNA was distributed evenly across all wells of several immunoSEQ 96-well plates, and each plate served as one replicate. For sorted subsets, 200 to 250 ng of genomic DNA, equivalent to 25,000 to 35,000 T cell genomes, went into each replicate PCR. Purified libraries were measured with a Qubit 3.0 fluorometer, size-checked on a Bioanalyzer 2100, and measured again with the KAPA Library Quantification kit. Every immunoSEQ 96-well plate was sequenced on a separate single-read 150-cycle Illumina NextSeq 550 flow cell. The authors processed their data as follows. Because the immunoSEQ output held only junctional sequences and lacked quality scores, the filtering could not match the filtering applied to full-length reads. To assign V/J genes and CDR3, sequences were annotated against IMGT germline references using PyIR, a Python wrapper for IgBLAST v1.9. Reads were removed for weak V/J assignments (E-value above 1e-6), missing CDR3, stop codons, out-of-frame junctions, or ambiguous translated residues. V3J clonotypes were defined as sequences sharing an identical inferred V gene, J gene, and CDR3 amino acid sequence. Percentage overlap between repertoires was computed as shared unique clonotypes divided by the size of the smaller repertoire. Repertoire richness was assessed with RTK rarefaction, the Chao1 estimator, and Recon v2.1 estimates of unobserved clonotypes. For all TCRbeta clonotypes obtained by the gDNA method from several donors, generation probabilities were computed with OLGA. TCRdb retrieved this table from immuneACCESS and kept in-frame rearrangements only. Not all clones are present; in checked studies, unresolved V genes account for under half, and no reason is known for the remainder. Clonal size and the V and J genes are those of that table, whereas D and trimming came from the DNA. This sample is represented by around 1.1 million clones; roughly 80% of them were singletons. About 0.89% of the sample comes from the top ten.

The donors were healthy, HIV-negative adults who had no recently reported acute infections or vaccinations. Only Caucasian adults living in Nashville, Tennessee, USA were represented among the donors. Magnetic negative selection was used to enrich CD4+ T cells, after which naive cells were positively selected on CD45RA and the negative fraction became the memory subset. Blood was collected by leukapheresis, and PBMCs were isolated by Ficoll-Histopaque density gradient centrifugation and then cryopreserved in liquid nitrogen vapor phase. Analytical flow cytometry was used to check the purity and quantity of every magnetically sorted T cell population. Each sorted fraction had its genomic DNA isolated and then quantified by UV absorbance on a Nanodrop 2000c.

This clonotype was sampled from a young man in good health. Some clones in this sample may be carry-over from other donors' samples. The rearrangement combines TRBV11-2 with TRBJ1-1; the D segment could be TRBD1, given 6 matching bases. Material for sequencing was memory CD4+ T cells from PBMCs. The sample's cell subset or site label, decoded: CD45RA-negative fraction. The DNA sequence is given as TGTGCCAGCAGCAAAGACCGGGACACCGGCTACACTGAAGCTTTCTTT. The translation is CASSKDRDTGYTEAFF.